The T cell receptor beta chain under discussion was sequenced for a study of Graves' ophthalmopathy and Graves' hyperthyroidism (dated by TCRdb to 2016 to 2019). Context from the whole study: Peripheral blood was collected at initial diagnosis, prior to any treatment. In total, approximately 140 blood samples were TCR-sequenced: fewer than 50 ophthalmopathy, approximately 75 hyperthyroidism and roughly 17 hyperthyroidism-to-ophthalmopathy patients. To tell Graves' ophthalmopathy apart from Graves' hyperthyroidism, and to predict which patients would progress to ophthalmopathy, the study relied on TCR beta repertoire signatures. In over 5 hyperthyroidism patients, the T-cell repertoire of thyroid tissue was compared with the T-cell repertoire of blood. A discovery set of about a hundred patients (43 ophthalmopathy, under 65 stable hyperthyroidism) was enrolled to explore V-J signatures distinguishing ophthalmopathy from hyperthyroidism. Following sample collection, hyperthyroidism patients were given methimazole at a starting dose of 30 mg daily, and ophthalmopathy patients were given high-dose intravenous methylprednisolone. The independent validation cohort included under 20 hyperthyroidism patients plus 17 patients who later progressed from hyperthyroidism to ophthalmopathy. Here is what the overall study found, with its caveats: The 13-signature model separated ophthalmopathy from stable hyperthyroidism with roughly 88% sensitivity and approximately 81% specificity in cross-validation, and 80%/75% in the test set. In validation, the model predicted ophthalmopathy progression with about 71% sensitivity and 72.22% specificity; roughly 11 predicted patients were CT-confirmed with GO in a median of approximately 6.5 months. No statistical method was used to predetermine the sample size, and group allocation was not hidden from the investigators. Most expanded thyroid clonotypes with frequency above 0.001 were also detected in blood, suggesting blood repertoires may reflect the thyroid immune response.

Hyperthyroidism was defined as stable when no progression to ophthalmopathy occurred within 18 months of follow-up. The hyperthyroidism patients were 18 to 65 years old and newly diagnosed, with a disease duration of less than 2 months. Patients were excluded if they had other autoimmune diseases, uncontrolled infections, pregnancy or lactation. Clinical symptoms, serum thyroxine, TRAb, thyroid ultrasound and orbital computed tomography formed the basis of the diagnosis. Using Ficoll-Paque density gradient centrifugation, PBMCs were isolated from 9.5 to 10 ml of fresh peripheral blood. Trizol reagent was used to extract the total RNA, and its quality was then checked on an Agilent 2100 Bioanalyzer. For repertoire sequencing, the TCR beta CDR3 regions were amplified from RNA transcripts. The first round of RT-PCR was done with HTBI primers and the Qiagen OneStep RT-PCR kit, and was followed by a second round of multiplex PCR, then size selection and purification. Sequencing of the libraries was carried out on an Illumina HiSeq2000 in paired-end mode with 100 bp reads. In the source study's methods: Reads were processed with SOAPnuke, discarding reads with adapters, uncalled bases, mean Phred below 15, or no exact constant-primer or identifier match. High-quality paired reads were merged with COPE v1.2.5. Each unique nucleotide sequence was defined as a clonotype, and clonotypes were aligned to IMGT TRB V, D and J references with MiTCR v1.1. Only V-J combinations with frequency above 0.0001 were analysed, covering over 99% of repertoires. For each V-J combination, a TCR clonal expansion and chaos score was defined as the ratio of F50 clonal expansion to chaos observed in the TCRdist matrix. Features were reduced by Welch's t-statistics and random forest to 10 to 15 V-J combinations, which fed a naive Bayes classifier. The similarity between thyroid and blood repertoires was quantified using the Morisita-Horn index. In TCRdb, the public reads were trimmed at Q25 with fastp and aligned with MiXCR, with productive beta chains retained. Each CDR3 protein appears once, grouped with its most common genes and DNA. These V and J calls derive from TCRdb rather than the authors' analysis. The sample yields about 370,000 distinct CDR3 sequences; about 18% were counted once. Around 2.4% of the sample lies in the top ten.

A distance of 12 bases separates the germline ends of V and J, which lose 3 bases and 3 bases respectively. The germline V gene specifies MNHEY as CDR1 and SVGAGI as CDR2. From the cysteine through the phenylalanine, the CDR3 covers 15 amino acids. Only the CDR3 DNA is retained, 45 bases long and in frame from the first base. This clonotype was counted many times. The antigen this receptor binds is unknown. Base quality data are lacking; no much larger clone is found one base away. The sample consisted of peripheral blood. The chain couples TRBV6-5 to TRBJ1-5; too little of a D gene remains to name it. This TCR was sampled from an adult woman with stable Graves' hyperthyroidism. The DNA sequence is TGTGCCAGCAGTTATCCAGCCGGTTCCAATCAGCCCCAGCATTTT. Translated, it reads CASSYPAGSNQPQHF.